The clone carrying this TCR beta chain showed up just once. The CDR3 has 13 amino acids. Per germline, CDR1 LGHNA and CDR2 YNFKEQ. Between the trimmed V and J ends, which lost 5 bases and 0 bases, there was a span of 8 bases. In the authors' workflow: Reference gene primer amplification gave nucleated cell count estimates. Sequencing used immunoSEQ multiplex PCR; TCRdb keeps in-frame clones, though not all of them. That table gives V, J and clone size, and the DNA gave D and trimming. The repertoire has around 260,000 clones, around 87% of them found once; the top ten carry approximately 1.6%. This sample is part of a study of blood T cell repertoires in COVID-19. Across the study: Collection of acute and convalescent COVID-19 samples took place in the United States, Italy and Spain. T cells, B-cell-depleted T cells, or PBMCs provided the cDNA or gDNA that served as material.

The sample taken for sequencing was peripheral blood. This chain joins TRBV4-2 and TRBJ2-7; a possible D gene is TRBD1 (5 bases). The TCR comes from a woman aged 40 to 50 who had recovered from COVID-19. The CDR3 loop is CASSADTSYEQYF. In DNA, the CDR3 is TGTGCCAGCAGCGCGGACACCTCCTACGAGCAGTACTTC.